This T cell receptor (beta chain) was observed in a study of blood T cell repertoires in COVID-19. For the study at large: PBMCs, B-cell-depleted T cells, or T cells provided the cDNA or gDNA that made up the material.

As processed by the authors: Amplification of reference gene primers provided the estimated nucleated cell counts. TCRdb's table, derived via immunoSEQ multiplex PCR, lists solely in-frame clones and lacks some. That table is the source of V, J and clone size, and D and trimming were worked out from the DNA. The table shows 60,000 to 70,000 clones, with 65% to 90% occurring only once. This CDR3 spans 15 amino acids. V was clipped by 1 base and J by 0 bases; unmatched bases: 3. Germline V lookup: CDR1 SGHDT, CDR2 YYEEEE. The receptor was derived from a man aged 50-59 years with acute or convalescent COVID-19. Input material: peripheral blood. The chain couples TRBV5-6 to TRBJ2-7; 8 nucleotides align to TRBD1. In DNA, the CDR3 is TGTGCCAGCAGCTTGCGACAGGGGAGCTCCTACGAGCAGTACTTC. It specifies CASSLRQGSSYEQYF.